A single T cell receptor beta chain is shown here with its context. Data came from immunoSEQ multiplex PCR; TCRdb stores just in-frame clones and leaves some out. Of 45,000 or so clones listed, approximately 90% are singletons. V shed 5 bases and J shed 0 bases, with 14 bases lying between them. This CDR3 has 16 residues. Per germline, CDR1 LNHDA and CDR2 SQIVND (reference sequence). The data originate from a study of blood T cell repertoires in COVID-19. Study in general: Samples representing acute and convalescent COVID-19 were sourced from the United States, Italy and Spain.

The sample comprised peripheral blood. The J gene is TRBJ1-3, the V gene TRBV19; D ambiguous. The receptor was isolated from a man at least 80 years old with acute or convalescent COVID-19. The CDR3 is CASSVTGSPSGNTIYF. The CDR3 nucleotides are TGTGCCAGTAGTGTCACGGGTTCCCCCTCTGGAAACACCATATATTTT.